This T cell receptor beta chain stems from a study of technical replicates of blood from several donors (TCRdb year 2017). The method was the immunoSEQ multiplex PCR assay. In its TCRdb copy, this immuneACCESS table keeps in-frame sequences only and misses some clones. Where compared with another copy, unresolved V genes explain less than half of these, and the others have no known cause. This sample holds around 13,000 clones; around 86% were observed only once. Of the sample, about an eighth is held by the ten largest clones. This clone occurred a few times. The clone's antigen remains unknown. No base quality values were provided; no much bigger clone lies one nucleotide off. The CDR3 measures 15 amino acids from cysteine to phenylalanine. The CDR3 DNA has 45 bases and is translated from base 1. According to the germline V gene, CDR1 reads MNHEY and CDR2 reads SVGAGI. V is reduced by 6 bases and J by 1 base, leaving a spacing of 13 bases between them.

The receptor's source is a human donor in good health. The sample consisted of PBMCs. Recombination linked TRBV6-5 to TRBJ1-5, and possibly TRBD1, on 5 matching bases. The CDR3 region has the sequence CASRGGVGSNQPQHF. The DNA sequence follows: TGTGCCAGCAGGGGGGGTGTAGGGAGCAATCAGCCCCAGCATTTT.